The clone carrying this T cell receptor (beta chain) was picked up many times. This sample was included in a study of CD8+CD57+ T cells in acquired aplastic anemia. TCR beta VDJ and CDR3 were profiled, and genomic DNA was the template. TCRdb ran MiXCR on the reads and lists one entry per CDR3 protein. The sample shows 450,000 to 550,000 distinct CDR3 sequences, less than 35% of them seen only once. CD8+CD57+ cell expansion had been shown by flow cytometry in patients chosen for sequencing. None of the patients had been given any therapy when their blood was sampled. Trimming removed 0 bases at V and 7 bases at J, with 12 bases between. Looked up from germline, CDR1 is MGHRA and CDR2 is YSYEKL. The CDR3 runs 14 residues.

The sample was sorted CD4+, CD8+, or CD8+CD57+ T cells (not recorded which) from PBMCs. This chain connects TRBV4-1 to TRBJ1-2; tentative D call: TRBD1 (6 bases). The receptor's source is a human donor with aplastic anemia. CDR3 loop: CASSQDYGGLGYTF. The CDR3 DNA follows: TGCGCCAGCAGCCAAGACTACGGGGGGCTTGGCTACACCTTC.